The present T cell receptor beta chain was sequenced within a study of Ad26.COV2.S vaccination and SARS-CoV-2 variants. Whole-study context: The donor participated in the COV1001 trial, in its Ad26.COV2.S arm.

Germline V gene sequence: CDR1 SGDLS, CDR2 YYNGEE. The length of the CDR3 is 14 residues. The germline V and J ends were trimmed by 6 bases and 5 bases, with 14 bases remaining between them. Produced via immunoSEQ multiplex PCR; TCRdb's table is partial and in-frame only. The table has some 390,000 clones, less than 90% seen once. As to treatment: roughly 19 received Ad26.COV2.S at low or high dose, single or two shots; a few received placebo; per-sample allocation not given. At day 63 after the first vaccine or placebo injection, samples were drawn. The receptor comes from a person aged 18 to 59 who received the Ad26.COV2.S COVID-19 vaccine or a placebo. The genes are TRBV9 and TRBJ2-2, with D tentatively TRBD2 (5 bases). Here the sequenced sample was peripheral blood, taken in a trial of Ad26.COV2.S vaccine versus placebo. The CDR3 nucleotides read TGTGCCAGCACCACCAATCCGGGGACCGGGGAGCTGTTTTTT. It encodes CASTTNPGTGELFF.